This passage covers 10 T cell receptor beta chains from one sample sequenced in a study of blood T cell repertoires in COVID-19. This table comes from immunoSEQ multiplex PCR, and its TCRdb copy is limited to in-frame clones, with some not included. The sample carries about 83,000 clones, 70% to 90% recorded once. Sequencing used peripheral blood. The receptors come from an older man with active or convalescent COVID-19.

The V and J genes are TRBV14 and TRBJ2-1, with TRBD2 identical over 7 bases. The CDR3 consists of 17 residues. CDR1 and CDR2 from the germline V gene are SGHDN and FVKESK. J lost 5 bases, V lost 1 base, and 11 bases had no gene match. Here the CDR3 reads CASSQVTSQFWDNEQFF. CDR3 in DNA: TGTGCCAGCAGCCAAGTGACTAGCCAATTTTGGGACAATGAGCAGTTCTTC.

Only a few counts were recorded for this clone. The V and J genes are TRBV10-2 and TRBJ2-1; TRBD2 matches at 12 bases. This CDR3 region has 13 residues. Trimming at V came to 11 bases and at J to 7 bases, leaving 6 bases not matched to a gene. From germline, CDR1 is WSHSY and CDR2 SAAADI. The CDR3: CAGASGRGNEQFF. As DNA, the CDR3 is TGCGCCGGGGCTAGCGGGAGGGGTAATGAGCAGTTCTTC.

V gene TRBV11-3 combines with J gene TRBJ1-2; 9 bases align to TRBD1. V trimming: 4 bases; J trimming: 0 bases; junction bases outside the gene matches: 12. Germline V lookup: CDR1 SGHNT, CDR2 YENEEA. CDR3 length: 18 residues. Here the CDR3 reads CASSCPRTGVKANYGYTF. The CDR3 DNA follows: TGTGCCAGCAGCTGTCCAAGGACAGGGGTTAAAGCTAACTATGGCTACACCTTC.

This chain joins TRBV28 and TRBJ1-5, with D perhaps TRBD1 (6 bases). There are 13 residues in the CDR3. Germline V gives CDR1 MDHEN, CDR2 SYDVKM. Between the trimmed V and J ends, which lost 5 bases and 11 bases, there was a span of 16 bases. The CDR3, as DNA: TGTGCCAGCAGTAGGGGGGGCTCCTGGTCCCAGCATTTT. It codes for CASSRGGSWSQHF.

The rearrangement links TRBV19 to TRBJ2-3; 12 nucleotides line up with TRBD2. The CDR3 is 14 amino acids. CDR1 is LNHDA and CDR2 is SQIVND in the germline V gene (reference sequence). The J segment lost 7 bases and the V segment lost 10 bases, leaving 9 bases of the junction unmatched. CDR3 nucleotides: TGTGCCACCAGACTAGCGGGAGACCGAAATACGCAGTATTTT. It codes for CATRLAGDRNTQYF.

The chain uses TRBV4-2 and TRBJ2-5; 7 nucleotides agree with TRBD2. Germline CDR1 LGHNA, CDR2 YNFKEQ. The CDR3 is 14 residues long. Trimming removed 1 base from V and 5 bases from J; junction bases left unmatched: 4. CDR3 residues: CASSQGTRGETQYF. The CDR3 bases are TGTGCCAGCAGCCAAGGGACTAGAGGGGAGACCCAGTACTTC.

This sequence joins TRBV6-2 or TRBV6-3 and TRBJ2-1, with a possible D match to TRBD2 (5 bases). The CDR3 contains 12 residues. Trimming removed 2 bases from V and 8 bases from J, with 7 bases in between. Per the germline V gene, CDR1 is MNHEY and CDR2 is SVGEGT. Written as DNA, the CDR3 is TGTGCCAGCAGTTACCTCGGGGATGAGCAGTTCTTC. Its translation is CASSYLGDEQFF.

V and J are TRBV7-2 and TRBJ2-1; maybe TRBD1 (6 bases). Germline CDR1 is SGHTA and CDR2 is FQGNSA. The CDR3 is 13 amino acids. V lost 5 bases, J lost 4 bases, and 9 bases lay in between. Written as DNA, the CDR3 is TGTGCCAGCAGCCTCGGACAGTACAATGAGCAGTTCTTC. It translates to CASSLGQYNEQFF.

V gene TRBV6-5 combines with J gene TRBJ2-7, with D maybe TRBD1 (5 bases). The CDR3 runs to 14 residues. V was clipped by 0 bases and J by 5 bases, with 11 bases between them. Germline V CDR1 and CDR2: MNHEY, SVGAGI. The CDR3 region has the DNA TGTGCCAGCAGTTACTCGCAGGGCGGCCACGAGCAGTACGTC. It translates to CASSYSQGGHEQYV.

V is TRBV30 and J is TRBJ1-1; D is undetermined. The CDR3 has 13 amino acids. The V end was cut by 3 bases, the J end by 1 base, with 9 bases between. Germline lookup yields CDR1 GTSNPN and CDR2 SVGIG (reference sequence). CDR3 bases: TGTGCCTGGAGAGAGCAAGAGAACACTGAAGCTTTCTTT. It is translated as CAWREQENTEAFF.